This TCR beta chain derives from a study of blood T cell repertoires in COVID-19. This clone was picked up one time. The CDR3 extends over 13 amino acids. Germline V CDR1 and CDR2: SQVTM, ANQGSEA. Trimming took off 4 bases at V and 2 bases at J, with 10 bases between the two ends. Assay used: immunoSEQ multiplex PCR; TCRdb lists only in-frame clones, some missing. The sample yields fewer than 150,000 clones, about 88% seen once. The rearrangement links TRBV29-1 to TRBJ2-3, with D maybe TRBD2 (7 bases). The sequencing sample was made of peripheral blood. This clonotype originated in a man in his forties with acute or convalescent COVID-19. The CDR3 loop reads CSVGGGDTDTQYF. The CDR3 DNA reads as TGCAGCGTTGGCGGGGGCGACACAGATACGCAGTATTTT.